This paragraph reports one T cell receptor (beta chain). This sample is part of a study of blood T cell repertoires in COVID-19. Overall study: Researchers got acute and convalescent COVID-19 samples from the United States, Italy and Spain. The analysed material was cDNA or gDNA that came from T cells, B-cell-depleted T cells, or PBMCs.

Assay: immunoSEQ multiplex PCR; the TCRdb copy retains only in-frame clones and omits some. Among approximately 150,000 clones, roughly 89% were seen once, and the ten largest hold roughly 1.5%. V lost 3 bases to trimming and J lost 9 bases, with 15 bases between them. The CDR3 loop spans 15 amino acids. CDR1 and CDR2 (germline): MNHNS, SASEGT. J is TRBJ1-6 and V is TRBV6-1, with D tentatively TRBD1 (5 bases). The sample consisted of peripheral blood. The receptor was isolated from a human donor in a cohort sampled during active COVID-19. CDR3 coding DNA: TGTGCCAGCAGTGACGGAAGGGGAGGTAGTTCACCCCTCCACTTT. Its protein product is CASSDGRGGSSPLHF.